The clone carrying this T cell receptor beta chain showed up just once. Original handling: Researchers report that nucleated cell counts were estimated from reference gene primer amplification. The protocol was immunoSEQ multiplex PCR, while the TCRdb copy is restricted to in-frame clones and leaves out a portion. V, J and clone size derive from that table, while D and trimming were established from the DNA sequence. The sample has roughly 78,000 clones; 86% are singletons. This sample stems from a study of blood T cell repertoires in COVID-19. On the study more broadly: Material from acute and convalescent COVID-19 was sourced from the United States, Italy and Spain. PBMCs, B-cell-depleted T cells, or T cells were the source of the cDNA or gDNA that made up the material.

Trimming took 1 base from V and 4 from J, leaving 14 bases between them. The CDR3 has 17 residues. Germline V gene sequence: CDR1 KGHSH, CDR2 LQKENI. The sequenced sample was peripheral blood. This TCR was recovered from a woman aged 55-69 years with acute or convalescent COVID-19. The chain recombines TRBV18 with TRBJ2-6; tentatively, D is TRBD1 (6 bases). The CDR3 coding sequence is TGTGCCAGCTCACCACTCGAGGGGGTCTTGGGGGCCAACGTCCTGACTTTC. This codes for CASSPLEGVLGANVLTF.